This T cell receptor (beta chain) came from a study of cytomegalovirus exposure and HLA in healthy donors. The ends were cut back, 9 bases at V and 6 bases at J, with 9 bases in the middle. CDR1 is MDHEN and CDR2 is SYDVKM in the germline V gene. CDR3 length: 11 amino acids. The PCR contained 60 Vbeta and 13 Jbeta primers. Clones were sequenced by immunoSEQ multiplex PCR, and TCRdb holds only the in-frame ones, with some missing. Here the sample spans 45,000 to 65,000 clones, 72% being singletons. This clone was detected a few times. This clonotype was obtained from a woman between 45 and 60 years old in good health and CMV-seropositive. Sequencing was performed on PBMCs. The J gene is TRBJ2-1, the V gene TRBV28, with D tentatively TRBD1 (5 bases). The CDR3 DNA is TGTGCCAGTCAGGGTTTCAATGAGCAGTTCTTC. This translates into CASQGFNEQFF.